This is a list of T cell receptor beta chains from one sample in a study of cytomegalovirus exposure and HLA in healthy donors. Using immunoSEQ multiplex PCR, the repertoire was profiled, and TCRdb retains in-frame clones only, with some absent. Of about 160,000 clones in the sample, approximately 80% are singletons; the top ten hold approximately 4.5%. The sample consisted of PBMCs. These receptors originate from a man aged 25-40 years in good health and CMV-seronegative. Each CDR3 is given with its conserved first and last residue. D genes are given only for firm matches. Size tells how often a clone was seen (once, few, many) or the class of an expanded clone, and some rows leave it out.

-,TRBV7-9,TRBJ1-4,-,TGTGCCAGTGGGGGGGCTGTCGAAAAACTGTTTTTT,CASGGAVEKLFF
-,TRBV7-3,TRBJ2-7,-,TGTGCCAGCAGCTTCAGACACGGATACTACGAGCAGTACTTC,CASSFRHGYYEQYF
-,TRBV27,TRBJ1-4,-,TGTGCCAGCAGTCTAGGTTCCCAGAATGAAAAACTGTTTTTT,CASSLGSQNEKLFF
-,TRBV30,TRBJ2-1,TRBD1,TGTGCCTGGAGTGTAAGGGGGCTAAGCTCCTACAATGAGCAGTTCTTC,CAWSVRGLSSYNEQFF
-,TRBV6-5,TRBJ2-7,TRBD1,TGTGCCAGCAGCGACAGGGTCACCTACGAGCAGTACTTC,CASSDRVTYEQYF
-,TRBV28,TRBJ2-1,-,TGTGCCAGCAGTTTCCTCCTTCCTAGTACGGATGAGCAGTTCTTC,CASSFLLPSTDEQFF
-,TRBV4-2,TRBJ2-7,-,TGTGCCAGCAGCCAAGAACGGGGTGCCTACGAGCAGTACTTC,CASSQERGAYEQYF
-,TRBV13,TRBJ2-1,TRBD1,TGTGCCAGCAGCCCACAGACAGGGGTGAATGAGCAGTTCTTC,CASSPQTGVNEQFF
-,TRBV7-8,TRBJ1-5,-,TGTGCCAGCAGATCAGGGTCCAATCAGCCCCAGCATTTT,CASRSGSNQPQHF
-,TRBV30,TRBJ2-7,-,TGTGCCTTAAGGCGGGACTTTTTCGGGAGCGAGCAGTACTTC,CALRRDFFGSEQYF
-,TRBV5-5,TRBJ1-1,TRBD1,TGTGCCAGCAGCTTGCCCAGCCTTCGCGACAGGGGGGTGAGCACTGAAGCTTTCTTT,CASSLPSLRDRGVSTEAFF
few,TRBV13,TRBJ1-1,-,TGTGCCAGCAGCTTTAATCACGGGACAAGTTATGAAGCTTTCTTT,CASSFNHGTSYEAFF
-,TRBV6-6,TRBJ1-6,TRBD1,TGTGCCAGCAGTTACGTTAACAGGGGGCCGGATTCACCCCTCCACTTT,CASSYVNRGPDSPLHF
-,TRBV27,TRBJ2-5,TRBD1,TGTGCCAGCAGACAGGGACAGGGGGTTTTGAAGACCCAGTACTTC,CASRQGQGVLKTQYF
-,TRBV30,TRBJ2-1,TRBD2,TGTGCCTGCGGACTAGCGGGAGGTGGTGAGCAGTTCTTC,CACGLAGGGEQFF
-,TRBV5-1,TRBJ2-1,-,TGCGCCAGCAGCTTGGCAGGGGATAACAATGAGCAGTTCTTC,CASSLAGDNNEQFF
-,TRBV28,TRBJ2-1,-,TGTGCCAGCAGTTTCGGGGTCTACAATGAGCAGTTCTTC,CASSFGVYNEQFF
-,TRBV7-9,TRBJ1-1,-,TGTTCCAGCAGCTTTAATGGCATCGAAGCTTTCTTT,CSSSFNGIEAFF
few,TRBV5-4,TRBJ1-2,TRBD1,TGTGCCAGCAGCTTACCGACAGGGACCTATGGCTACACCTTC,CASSLPTGTYGYTF
-,TRBV28,TRBJ1-5,-,TGTGCCAGCATCTCCACCAGGGTTGGTCAGCCCCAGCATTTT,CASISTRVGQPQHF
-,TRBV15,TRBJ1-5,-,TGTGCCACCGAGGGCGGGGAGGGGAATCAGCCCCAGCATTTT,CATEGGEGNQPQHF
-,TRBV9,TRBJ2-2,TRBD2,TGTGCCAGCAGCGTAGTGTCTGGGACTAGCCCCGGGGAGCTGTTTTTT,CASSVVSGTSPGELFF
-,TRBV9,TRBJ2-1,TRBD2,TGTGCCAGCAGCGTAGTGGCTAGCGGGAACTCCTACAATGAGCAGTTCTTC,CASSVVASGNSYNEQFF
-,TRBV18,TRBJ1-1,TRBD1,TGTGCCAGCTCATGGGGTACAGGGGTAAGGACTGAAGCTTTCTTT,CASSWGTGVRTEAFF
-,TRBV7-9,TRBJ2-7,-,TGTGCCAGCAGCTCCAGTAAGGACAGAACTCCATCCTACGAGCAGTACTTC,CASSSSKDRTPSYEQYF
-,TRBV19,TRBJ2-1,TRBD1,TGTGCCAGTAGTTCTCTTGGGACAGGGTTTTCCATCTTGAATGAGCAGTTCTTC,CASSSLGTGFSILNEQFF
-,TRBV7-6,TRBJ1-4,-,TGTGCCAGCAGTCCCACAGGGAATCACGAAAAACTGTTTTTT,CASSPTGNHEKLFF
-,TRBV29-1,TRBJ2-3,-,TGCAGCGTTGAGGGGCAGGGGGGCGATACGCAGTATTTT,CSVEGQGGDTQYF
few,TRBV6-4,TRBJ1-1,TRBD1,TGTGCCAGCAGTCCCGACAGGGAAGGCTCTGAAGCTTTCTTT,CASSPDREGSEAFF
-,TRBV4-1,TRBJ1-1,-,TGCGCCAGCAGCCCGGGAGGAGGGAACAGTGAAGCTTTCTTT,CASSPGGGNSEAFF
-,TRBV7-9,TRBJ1-1,TRBD1,TGTGCCAGCAGCTTAACAGGGGGCGCGAGCACTGAAGCTTTCTTT,CASSLTGGASTEAFF
-,TRBV18,TRBJ2-3,TRBD1,TGTGCCAGCTCACCTGGACAGGGCCTTAATTGGGGGGGCACAGATACGCAGTATTTT,CASSPGQGLNWGGTDTQYF
-,TRBV4-3,TRBJ1-4,TRBD1,TGCGCCAGCAGCGACGCCTTGGTCAGGGGGCTGAGTAGAACTAATGAAAAACTGTTTTTT,CASSDALVRGLSRTNEKLFF
-,TRBV9,TRBJ1-2,TRBD1,TGTGCCAGCAGCGTGGGACAGGGAATAGCTTATGGCTACACCTTC,CASSVGQGIAYGYTF
-,TRBV18,TRBJ1-1,TRBD1,TGTGCCAGCTCAAGACAGGGGAATCAGCCTGAAGCTTTCTTT,CASSRQGNQPEAFF
once,TRBV5-4,TRBJ1-2,-,TGTGCCAGCAGCCAGGGGTTGGACTATGGCTACACCTTC,CASSQGLDYGYTF
-,TRBV25-1,TRBJ2-3,TRBD1,TGTGCCACCACCTCACAGGGGGATACGCAGTATTTT,CATTSQGDTQYF
once,TRBV6-6,TRBJ1-4,-,TGTGCCAGCAGTTACTCTTCTAGTATCGGGGAACAGTTTTTT,CASSYSSSIGEQFF
-,TRBV7-9,TRBJ2-7,TRBD2,TGTGCCAGCAGCCACCCCGGGAGGCCCACCTACGAGCAGTACTTC,CASSHPGRPTYEQYF
-,TRBV30,TRBJ1-1,-,TGTGCCTGGAGTGGCATAGGCAGGGCGAACACTGAAGCTTTCTTT,CAWSGIGRANTEAFF
-,TRBV19,TRBJ2-3,TRBD2,TGTGCCAGTAGTACCCCAGCGGGGACTAGCACAGATACGCAGTATTTT,CASSTPAGTSTDTQYF
-,TRBV11-2,TRBJ2-1,-,TGTGCCAGCAGCTTTGGGGATAGGGGTCTAGGGAATGAGCAGTTCTTC,CASSFGDRGLGNEQFF
few,TRBV11-2,TRBJ2-7,TRBD1,TGTGCCAGCTGGGAAACAGGGGCAGGCGAGCAGTACTTC,CASWETGAGEQYF
-,TRBV4-3,TRBJ2-1,-,TGCGCCAGCAGCCAAGAAACGAGCTCCTACAATGAGCAGTTCTTC,CASSQETSSYNEQFF
-,TRBV9,TRBJ1-2,-,TGTGCCAGCAGCGTAGAGGCGGAAGGCGGCTACACCTTC,CASSVEAEGGYTF
-,TRBV7-8,TRBJ2-1,TRBD1,TGTGCCAGCAGCTGGGACAGGCCCAATATTGATGAGCAGTTCTTC,CASSWDRPNIDEQFF
many,TRBV11-2,TRBJ2-7,TRBD2,TGTGCCAGCAGCTCCTCCGGGACTACTCTATTC,CASSSSGTTLF
-,TRBV10-1,TRBJ1-5,TRBD1,TGCGCCAGCCCGGGCCACACAGGGGGCGCATTGCAGCCCCAGCATTTT,CASPGHTGGALQPQHF